Listed below are T cell receptor beta chains from one sample, sequenced in a study of cytomegalovirus exposure and HLA in healthy donors. Sequencing was performed with immunoSEQ multiplex PCR; in TCRdb, only in-frame clones are kept and a portion is missing. Here the sample spans 110,000 or so clones, 70% to 80% being singletons. The sample consisted of PBMCs. These receptors were collected from a female donor in good health and CMV-seronegative. The CDR3 runs from the conserved cysteine through the conserved F or W. D genes are given only for firm matches. Not every row has a clone size; where given, it reads once, few, many or a size class.

DNA	CDR3	size	D	J	V
TGCGCCAGCAGGACAAACACTGAAGCTTTCTTT	CASRTNTEAFF	.	.	TRBJ1-1	TRBV5-1
TGTGCCAGCGAGGCCGGGGAGCTGTTTTTT	CASEAGELFF	.	.	TRBJ2-2	TRBV7-9
TGTGCCAGCAGACTCCGGGGGTTGACCGGGGAGCTGTTTTTT	CASRLRGLTGELFF	.	.	TRBJ2-2	TRBV2
TGTGCCAGCAGCTTACACGCTAGCGGGGGATCCCAAGAGACCCAGTACTTC	CASSLHASGGSQETQYF	.	TRBD2	TRBJ2-5	TRBV11-2
TGTGCCAGCAGTTTGACAGACATTAATGAAAAACTGTTTTTT	CASSLTDINEKLFF	few	.	TRBJ1-4	TRBV6-5
TGTGCCAGCAGGCAGCGGGCGGACGTGGGTGGGCAGTATTTT	CASRQRADVGGQYF	few	.	TRBJ2-3	TRBV6-6
TGTGCCAGCGCCAGCAGCGGGGGTCGTTATGGAAACACCATATATTTT	CASASSGGRYGNTIYF	.	.	TRBJ1-3	TRBV27
TGTGCCAGTAGTGGCACCGGGACAGGGCGAGAGACCCAGTACTTC	CASSGTGTGRETQYF	.	TRBD1	TRBJ2-5	TRBV19
TGTGCCAGCAGTGAGGGGGGGACAGGCAAACTGTTTTTT	CASSEGGTGKLFF	.	TRBD1	TRBJ1-4	TRBV2
TGTGCCAGCAGTCAGCGGCCCGCGATTGGGACGCAGTATTTT	CASSQRPAIGTQYF	.	.	TRBJ2-3	TRBV6-1
TGTGCCAGCAGCCCGCGGGGGGCCCATAGCACAGATGCGCAGTATTTT	CASSPRGAHSTDAQYF	.	TRBD2	TRBJ2-3	TRBV5-4
TGTGCCAGCAGCCAAGGGGAGAAGAACACTGAAGCTTTCTTT	CASSQGEKNTEAFF	.	.	TRBJ1-1	TRBV4-2
TGTGCCAGCAGTGGGAGGGGCTCCTACGAGCAGTACTTC	CASSGRGSYEQYF	.	.	TRBJ2-7	TRBV2
TGTGCCAGCACCCAAACTCCATACCATAGCTCCTACGAGCAGTACTTC	CASTQTPYHSSYEQYF	.	.	TRBJ2-7	TRBV7-2
TGTGCCAGCAGCGTAGGATCCGGGACTAGCGGGCCCTACGAGCAGTACTTC	CASSVGSGTSGPYEQYF	.	TRBD2	TRBJ2-7	TRBV7-6
TGCGCCAGCAGCGGGCCAGGGGATTCACCCCTCCACTTT	CASSGPGDSPLHF	once	.	TRBJ1-6	TRBV4-1
TGTGCCAGCAGCCGGTCGGGGGGCGGTCTCCACGAGCAGTACTTC	CASSRSGGGLHEQYF	.	.	TRBJ2-7	TRBV11-1
TGCGCCAGCAGCCCGGGGGGGTTTCGGGATGAGCAGTTCTTC	CASSPGGFRDEQFF	.	TRBD2	TRBJ2-1	TRBV4-1
TGTGCCTGGAGTCTTCCCCGACAGGGTGGTGCGTTC	CAWSLPRQGGAF	.	TRBD1	TRBJ2-7	TRBV30
TGTGCCAGCAGCCCCGCGGGGGGGGGCACAGATACGCAGTATTTT	CASSPAGGGTDTQYF	few	TRBD2	TRBJ2-3	TRBV6-4
TGTGCCAGCAGCTTAGCGCGGGGTAGCGGCAATGAGCAGTTCTTC	CASSLARGSGNEQFF	.	.	TRBJ2-1	TRBV7-2
TGCGCCAGCAGCCAGGAGGACAGGGCGAACACTGAAGCTTTCTTT	CASSQEDRANTEAFF	.	TRBD1	TRBJ1-1	TRBV4-3
TGTGCCACCAGCAGAGCCTACGCCGGGACAGGGGACAATGAGCAGTTCTTC	CATSRAYAGTGDNEQFF	.	TRBD1	TRBJ2-1	TRBV15
TGTGCCAGCAGCCTTAGCGGGGGGGCCTACAATGAGCAGTTCTTC	CASSLSGGAYNEQFF	once	TRBD2	TRBJ2-1	TRBV6-1
TGTGCCAGCAGCTTATACGCGGCGAGCCAGTACTTC	CASSLYAASQYF	.	.	TRBJ2-5	TRBV11-2
TGTGCCAGCAGCTTTACAGCCTACGAGCAGTACTTC	CASSFTAYEQYF	.	.	TRBJ2-7	TRBV5-6
TGCGCCAGCAGCGCAACTACTAGCGGGGGTAGGGGGAATGAGCAGTTCTTC	CASSATTSGGRGNEQFF	.	TRBD2	TRBJ2-1	TRBV5-1
TGTGCCAGCAGCTTAGCGGGGACTTTCTCCTACAATGAGCAGTTCTTC	CASSLAGTFSYNEQFF	.	.	TRBJ2-1	TRBV7-2
TGTGCCAGCAGCGGGACAGCTCAAGAGACCCAGTACTTC	CASSGTAQETQYF	once	TRBD1	TRBJ2-5	TRBV6-1
TGTGCCAGCCGGGTCGGCCGACTAGCGGCCTACAATGAGCAGTTCTTC	CASRVGRLAAYNEQFF	once	TRBD2	TRBJ2-1	TRBV2
TGTGCCAGCAGCGAATCCGGGACAGGGATCGTGGAGACCCAGTACTTC	CASSESGTGIVETQYF	.	TRBD1	TRBJ2-5	TRBV6-1